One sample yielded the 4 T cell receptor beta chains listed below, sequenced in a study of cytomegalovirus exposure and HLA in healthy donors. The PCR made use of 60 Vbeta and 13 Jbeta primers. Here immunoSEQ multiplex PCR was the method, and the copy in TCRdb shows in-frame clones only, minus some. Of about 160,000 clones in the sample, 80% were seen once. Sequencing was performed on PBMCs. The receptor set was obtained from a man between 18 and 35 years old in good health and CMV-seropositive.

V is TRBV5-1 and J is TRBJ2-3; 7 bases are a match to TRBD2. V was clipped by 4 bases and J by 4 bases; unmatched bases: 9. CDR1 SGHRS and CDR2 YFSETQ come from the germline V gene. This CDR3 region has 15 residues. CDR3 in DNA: TGCGCCAGCAGCCCGATCGGGGGGAGGGCAGATACGCAGTATTTT. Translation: CASSPIGGRADTQYF. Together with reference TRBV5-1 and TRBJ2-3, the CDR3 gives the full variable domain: KAGVTQTPRYLIKTRGQQVTLSCSPISGHRSVSWYQQTPGQGLQFLFEYFSETQRNKGNFPGRFSGRQFSNSRSEMNVSTLELGDSALYLCASSPIGGRADTQYFGPGTRLTVL.

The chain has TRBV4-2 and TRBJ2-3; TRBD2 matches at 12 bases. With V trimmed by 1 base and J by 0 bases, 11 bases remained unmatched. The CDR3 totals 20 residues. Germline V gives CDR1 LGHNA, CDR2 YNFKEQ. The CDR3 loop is CASSQVLPGLAGTSTDTQYF. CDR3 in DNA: TGTGCCAGCAGCCAAGTCCTACCGGGACTAGCGGGTACTAGCACAGATACGCAGTATTTT.

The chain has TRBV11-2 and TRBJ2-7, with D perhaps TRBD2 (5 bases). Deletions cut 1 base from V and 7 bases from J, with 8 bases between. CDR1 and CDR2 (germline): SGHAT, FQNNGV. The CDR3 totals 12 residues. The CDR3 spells CASSLGRLEQYF. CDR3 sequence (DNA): TGTGCCAGCAGCTTAGGCAGACTAGAGCAGTACTTC. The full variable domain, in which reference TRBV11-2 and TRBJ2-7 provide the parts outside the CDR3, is EAGVAQSPRYKIIEKRQSVAFWCNPISGHATLYWYQQILGQGPKLLIQFQNNGVVDDSQLPKDRFSAERLKGVDSTLKIQPAKLEDSAVYLCASSLGRLEQYFGPGTRLTVT.

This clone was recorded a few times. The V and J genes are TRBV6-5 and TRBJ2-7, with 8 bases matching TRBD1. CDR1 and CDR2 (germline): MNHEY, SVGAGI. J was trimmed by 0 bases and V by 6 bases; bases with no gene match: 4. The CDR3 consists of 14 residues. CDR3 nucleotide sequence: TGTGCCAGCAGCAGACAGGGGAGCTCCTACGAGCAGTACTTC. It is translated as CASSRQGSSYEQYF.